This T cell receptor beta chain is from a study of cytomegalovirus exposure and HLA in healthy donors. Findings and caveats of the study: In vitro data verified a few CMV-associated chains as specific for CMV antigens. Among TCR sequences, most were rare, though some public TCRs appeared in many donors.

Separation from the roughly 700-subject first cohort characterized the roughly 120-subject validation cohort, to which the donors belonged. Concerning this clone: Its antigen is not identified.

Profiling relied on immunoSEQ multiplex PCR, and the TCRdb table lists in-frame clones only, not all of them. Altogether roughly 50,000 clones are present, 93% being singletons, with the ten largest covering 1.7%. The source material was PBMCs. The clonotype originates from a woman aged 18-29 years in good health and CMV-seropositive.

CDR3 sequence: CASSPQGRAEAFF. CDR3 DNA sequence: TGCGCCAGCAGCCCCCAGGGTAGGGCTGAAGCTTTCTTT. The J gene is TRBJ1-1, the V gene TRBV4-3, with a possible D match to TRBD1 (5 bases). Trimming stripped 4 bases from V and 6 bases from J, with 12 bases between. Looked up from germline, CDR1 is LGHNA and CDR2 is YSLEER. The CDR3 length is 13 residues.